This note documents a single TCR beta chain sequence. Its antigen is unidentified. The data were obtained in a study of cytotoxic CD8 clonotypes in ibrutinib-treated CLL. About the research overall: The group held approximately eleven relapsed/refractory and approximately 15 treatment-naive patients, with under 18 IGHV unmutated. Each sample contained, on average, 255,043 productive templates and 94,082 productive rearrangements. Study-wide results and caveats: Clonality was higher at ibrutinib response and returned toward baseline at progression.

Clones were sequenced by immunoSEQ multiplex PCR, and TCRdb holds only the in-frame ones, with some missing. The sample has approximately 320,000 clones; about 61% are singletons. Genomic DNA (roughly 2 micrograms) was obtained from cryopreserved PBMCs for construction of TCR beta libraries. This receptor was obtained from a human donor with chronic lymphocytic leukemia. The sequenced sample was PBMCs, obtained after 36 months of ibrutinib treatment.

The CDR3 here is CASSLTGDLYEQYF. The CDR3 DNA follows: TGTGCCAGCAGCCTGACAGGGGACCTATACGAGCAGTACTTC. This chain uses TRBV11-2 with TRBJ2-7; TRBD1 matches 8 bases. Germline V gene lookup returns CDR1 SGHAT and CDR2 FQNNGV. This CDR3 region has 14 residues. With V trimmed by 5 bases and J by 4 bases, 7 bases remained unmatched.